The 4 T cell receptor beta chains reported below all come from one sample, sequenced in a study of blood T cell repertoires in COVID-19 (dated by TCRdb to 2020 to 2021). Libraries were made using the immunoSEQ multiplex PCR assay. Imported from immuneACCESS, the table was reduced by TCRdb to in-frame sequences with V and J called. These copies leave out some clones; in studies compared against another copy, an unresolved V gene accounts for under half, and the cause of the remainder is not known. This sample comprises some 330,000 clones, about 90% of them detected only once. The ten top clones hold roughly 2% of the sample. Material for sequencing was PBMCs or T cells enriched from blood (not recorded which). The source is a man between 40 and 49 years old in a cohort exposed to, infected with or recovered from COVID-19 (not recorded which).

This clone was detected only a few times. The J gene is TRBJ1-3, the V gene TRBV25-1; D ambiguous. The CDR3 is made up of 14 amino acids. Germline CDR1 reads MGHDK; CDR2 reads SYGVNS. The V and J ends lost 4 bases and 4 bases respectively, with 11 bases between them. In DNA, the CDR3 is TGTGCCAGCAGTGGGCCACCGGGGGGAAACACCATATATTTT. Its protein is CASSGPPGGNTIYF.

This chain uses TRBV28 with TRBJ2-1; TRBD2 matches 10 bases. There are 16 residues in the CDR3. V was pared by 7 bases and J by 3 bases, with 9 bases of the junction left unmatched. Germline values: CDR1 MDHEN, CDR2 SYDVKM. CDR3 in DNA: TGTGCCAGCAAATTAGCGGGAGGCTTTTTCTACAATGAGCAGTTCTTC. Encoded protein: CASKLAGGFFYNEQFF.

This clone was observed once. The chain joins TRBV19 to TRBJ2-1, with a tentative D call TRBD2 (5 bases). The CDR3 runs to 13 residues. Trimming stripped 2 bases from V and 10 bases from J, with 12 bases between. Germline values: CDR1 LNHDA, CDR2 SQIVND (reference sequence). CDR3 sequence (DNA): TGTGCCAGTAGTATACTTACCGGGAAGGAGCAGTTCTTC. This codes for CASSILTGKEQFF.

The chain joins TRBV6-5 to TRBJ2-1; unclear D gene. Germline assignment: CDR1 MNHEY and CDR2 SVGAGI. V lost 0 bases and J lost 10, with 19 bases in between. There are 16 residues in the CDR3. The CDR3 DNA is TGTGCCAGCAGTTACTCGAGAGGTCCCAGCACGAGCGAGCAGTTCTTC. Amino acids: CASSYSRGPSTSEQFF.